This section outlines one TCR beta chain sequence together with its context. The CDR3 runs 16 residues. The ends lost 4 bases at V and 9 bases at J; junction bases unmatched: 11. The germline CDR1 and CDR2 sequences are MNHNY and SVGAGI (reference sequence). The sample is drawn from a study of OX40 agonist ivuxolimab in advanced cancers. The table came from immunoSEQ multiplex PCR; TCRdb's copy has only in-frame clones and leaves some out. The sample yields about 120,000 clones, roughly nine tenths seen once. The clonotype was recovered from an adult with an advanced solid tumor such as melanoma, head and neck, liver or kidney cancer. The sample consisted of CD4+ or CD8+ T cells sorted from blood, taken in a trial of the OX40 agonist ivuxolimab. This chain links TRBV6-6 with TRBJ2-6; the match to TRBD1 covers 8 bases. The CDR3 loop is CASSSRTGQRNNVLTF. The CDR3 DNA follows: TGTGCCAGCAGTTCCCGGACAGGGCAAAGGAACAACGTCCTGACTTTC.